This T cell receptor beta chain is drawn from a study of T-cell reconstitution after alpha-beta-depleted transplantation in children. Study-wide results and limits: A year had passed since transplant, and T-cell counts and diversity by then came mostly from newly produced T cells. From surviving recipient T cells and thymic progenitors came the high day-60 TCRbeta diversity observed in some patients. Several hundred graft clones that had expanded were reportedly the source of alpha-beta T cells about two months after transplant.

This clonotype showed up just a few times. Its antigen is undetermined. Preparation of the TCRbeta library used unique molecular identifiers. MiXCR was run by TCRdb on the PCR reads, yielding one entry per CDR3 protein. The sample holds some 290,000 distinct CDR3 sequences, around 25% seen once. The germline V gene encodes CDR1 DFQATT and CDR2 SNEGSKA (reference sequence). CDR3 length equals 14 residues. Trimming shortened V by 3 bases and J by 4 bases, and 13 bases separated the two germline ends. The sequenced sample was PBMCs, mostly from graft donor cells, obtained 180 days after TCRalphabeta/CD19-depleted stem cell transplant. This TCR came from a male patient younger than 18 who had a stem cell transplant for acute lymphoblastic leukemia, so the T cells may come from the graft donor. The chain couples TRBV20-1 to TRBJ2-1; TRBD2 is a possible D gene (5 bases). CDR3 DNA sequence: TGCAGTGCTAGGGGTTTGGGGAGTTACAATGAGCAGTTCTTC. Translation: CSARGLGSYNEQFF.